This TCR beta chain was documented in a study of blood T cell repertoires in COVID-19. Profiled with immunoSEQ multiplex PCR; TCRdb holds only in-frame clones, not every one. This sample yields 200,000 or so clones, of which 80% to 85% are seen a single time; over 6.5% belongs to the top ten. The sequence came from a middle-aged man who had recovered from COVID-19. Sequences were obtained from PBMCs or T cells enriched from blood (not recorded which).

The chain's CDR3 is CASSEAMGQGPQHF. CDR3 nucleotides: TGTGCCAGCAGTGAAGCGATGGGACAGGGGCCCCAGCATTTT. V gene TRBV2 combines with J gene TRBJ1-5; 9 bases agree with TRBD1. V was pared by 0 bases and J by 9 bases, with 3 bases of the junction left unmatched. Germline assignment: CDR1 SNHLY and CDR2 FYNNEI. The CDR3 runs 14 residues.